The clone carrying this T cell receptor (beta chain) was seen a few times. The antigen is undetermined. This record belongs to a study of T cell repertoires in cytomegalovirus infection. About the research overall: From public TCR beta signatures came an indication of both CMV infection and matching HLA type.

Study-wide points: Ex vivo, HLA-C-restricted CMV-specific TCR beta clonotypes prevailed over the rest of the response.

One entry per CDR3 protein, called by TCRdb with MiXCR from the reads. Of hundreds of thousands of distinct CDR3 sequences in the sample, roughly a third are singletons; the top ten hold 10% to 15%. This clonotype was sampled from a human donor in good health (CMV status not recorded). Some clones in this sample may be carry-over from other donors' samples. The sample in question was cultured CD8+ T cells from PBMCs, obtained from culture after CMV antigen stimulation.

CDR3 DNA: TGTGCCAGCAGAGGAGCGGGGGGGCTGTATTTT. This sequence encodes CASRGAGGLYF. The J gene is TRBJ2-3, the V gene TRBV6-1, with TRBD2 identical over 10 bases. Germline CDR1 is MNHNS and CDR2 is SASEGT. The CDR3 loop spans 11 amino acids. J gave up 14 bases and V 6 bases, and 5 bases lay outside the gene matches.